The 24 T cell receptor beta chains below were found in one sample sequenced in a study of T cell changes during pregnancy in multiple sclerosis. Generated by immunoSEQ multiplex PCR, the TCRdb table keeps only in-frame clones and is missing some. The table records about 70,000 clones, approximately 94% of them present only once. The starting material was peripheral blood, obtained in the second trimester of pregnancy. These receptors were taken from a female donor in good health, enrolled as a control in a pregnancy study.

The rearrangement uses TRBV6-5 and TRBJ2-2, with unresolved D. Germline V gene lookup returns CDR1 MNHEY and CDR2 SVGAGI. CDR3 length: 15 residues. V was cut by 0 bases and J by 1 base, with 6 bases left in between. The CDR3 loop reads CASSYSAGNTGELFF. As DNA, the CDR3 is TGTGCCAGCAGTTACTCGGCAGGGAACACCGGGGAGCTGTTTTTT.

This chain connects TRBV6-1 to TRBJ1-5; TRBD1 is a possible D gene (6 bases). The germline V gene has CDR1 MNHNS and CDR2 SASEGT. The CDR3 is 13 residues long. Trimming pared 4 bases from V and 5 bases from J, leaving 9 bases between. The CDR3 DNA reads TGTGCCAGCAGTGGGACAGCGGATCAGCCCCAGCATTTT. It translates to CASSGTADQPQHF.

This sequence joins TRBV9 and TRBJ1-4; unclear D gene. Germline CDR1 and CDR2: SGDLS and YYNGEE. CDR3 size: 15 residues. Trimming shortened V by 3 bases and J by 0 bases, and 9 bases separated the two germline ends. CDR3 amino acids: CASSAGVATNEKLFF. CDR3 DNA: TGTGCCAGCAGCGCCGGTGTTGCAACTAATGAAAAACTGTTTTTT.

The CDR3 is CASSPQAGKQPQHF. Here the CDR3 DNA reads TGTGCCAGCAGCCCCCAGGCAGGGAAACAGCCCCAGCATTTT. The chain uses TRBV28 and TRBJ1-5; the D gene is possibly TRBD1 (5 bases). Trimming cost V 6 bases and J 7 bases, with 16 bases left between them. Germline V gene data show CDR1 as MDHEN and CDR2 as SYDVKM. This CDR3 is 14 amino acids long.

V and J are TRBV7-6 and TRBJ2-5; 10 bases map to TRBD1. V gave up 5 bases and J gave up 1 base; unmatched junction bases: 4. CDR1 SGHVS and CDR2 FNYEAQ come from the germline V gene. The CDR3 is made up of 15 amino acids. CDR3: CASSPGTGAQETQYF. In DNA form, the CDR3 reads TGTGCCAGCAGCCCCGGGACAGGGGCCCAAGAGACCCAGTACTTC. The full variable domain, completed using reference TRBV7-6 and TRBJ2-5, is GAGVSQSPRYKVTKRGQDVALRCDPISGHVSLYWYRQALGQGPEFLTYFNYEAQQDKSGLPNDRFSAERPEGSISTLTIQRTEQRDSAMYRCASSPGTGAQETQYFGPGTRLLVL.

The chain carries TRBV4-3 and TRBJ1-2; D is perhaps TRBD1 (5 bases). Trimming left V 0 bases short and J 5 bases short, with 13 bases between. The V gene's germline CDR1 is LGHNA and CDR2 YSLEER. The CDR3 runs 15 residues. CDR3 in amino acids: CASSQDQGNRYGYTF. CDR3 sequence (DNA): TGCGCCAGCAGCCAAGACCAGGGAAATAGGTATGGCTACACCTTC.

This clone has a single count. This chain connects TRBV6-6 to TRBJ2-7; TRBD1 aligns across 8 bases. V shed 6 bases and J 4 bases; nucleotides not matched to a gene: 5. The CDR3 length is 13 residues. The germline V gene has CDR1 MNHNY and CDR2 SVGAGI (reference sequence). CDR3 amino acids: CASRAGQGYEQYF. The CDR3 DNA reads TGTGCCAGCAGGGCCGGACAGGGATACGAGCAGTACTTC.

The chain carries TRBV28 and TRBJ2-3, with D perhaps matching TRBD2 (6 bases). V lost 5 bases to trimming and J lost 6 bases, with 6 bases between them. The CDR3 totals 11 residues. Looked up from germline, CDR1 is MDHEN and CDR2 is SYDVKM. In nucleotides, the CDR3 is TGTGCCAGCAGTCGGGGGGATACGCAGTATTTT. Residues: CASSRGDTQYF.

The chain carries TRBV7-9 and TRBJ1-1; no reliable D call. Trimming removed 1 base from V and 3 bases from J, with 9 bases in between. The CDR3 is 14 amino acids. CDR1 is SEHNR, CDR2 FQNEAQ, per germline (reference sequence). The CDR3 nucleotides read TGTGCCAGCAGCTTAGGGAGGACGCACACTGAAGCTTTCTTT. Translated, it gives CASSLGRTHTEAFF.

The J gene is TRBJ1-1, the V gene TRBV7-8; a possible D gene is TRBD1 (6 bases). The CDR3 has 14 amino acids. V was pared by 3 bases and J by 5 bases, with 13 bases between. CDR1 and CDR2 (germline): SGHVS, FQNEAQ. The chain's CDR3 is CASSFGQLRTEAFF. Here the CDR3 DNA reads TGTGCCAGCAGCTTCGGACAGTTGAGGACTGAAGCTTTCTTT.

V usage is TRBV25-1 and J usage is TRBJ2-2; a weak D match, TRBD1 (5 bases). The germline V gene has CDR1 MGHDK and CDR2 SYGVNS. The CDR3 totals 14 residues. The germline V and J ends were trimmed by 6 bases and 8 bases, with 16 bases remaining between them. The CDR3 spells CASRNQGRRGELFF. Here the CDR3 DNA reads TGTGCCAGCAGGAACCAGGGAAGAAGAGGGGAGCTGTTTTTT. The whole variable domain, filled in from reference TRBV25-1 and TRBJ2-2, reads EADIYQTPRYLVIGTGKKITLECSQTMGHDKMYWYQQDPGMELHLIHYSYGVNSTEKGDLSSESTVSRIRTEHFPLTLESARPSHTSQYLCASRNQGRRGELFFGEGSRLTVL.

The chain has TRBV5-1 and TRBJ2-3, with D possibly matching TRBD1 (5 bases). Trimming left V 3 bases short and J 1 base short, with 9 bases between. Germline loops: CDR1 SGHRS, CDR2 YFSETQ. CDR3 length: 14 amino acids. The CDR3 region has the DNA TGCGCCAGCAGCTCCCTCAGGGGCACAGATACGCAGTATTTT. This encodes CASSSLRGTDTQYF. Full variable domain (rest looked up from reference TRBV5-1 and TRBJ2-3): KAGVTQTPRYLIKTRGQQVTLSCSPISGHRSVSWYQQTPGQGLQFLFEYFSETQRNKGNFPGRFSGRQFSNSRSEMNVSTLELGDSALYLCASSSLRGTDTQYFGPGTRLTVL.

In this sample, this clone turned up a few times. The chain joins TRBV7-9 to TRBJ1-1, with D tentatively TRBD1 (5 bases). CDR1 and CDR2 from the germline V gene are SEHNR and FQNEAQ (reference sequence). The CDR3 is 15 amino acids. V was pared by 5 bases and J by 6 bases, with 19 bases between. The CDR3 DNA reads as TGTGCCAGCAGCCCCGACGGCCGGGGGAATGCTGAAGCTTTCTTT. Encoded protein: CASSPDGRGNAEAFF.

CDR3 nucleotide sequence: TGTGCCAGCAGTCCCAAGCGTAAATACCCTACTAGCGGGGGTTACAATGAGCAGTTCTTC. Translating gives CASSPKRKYPTSGGYNEQFF. The chain links TRBV27 to TRBJ2-1; 11 positions agree with TRBD2. This CDR3 has 20 residues. The junction had 19 bases not matched to a gene; V was cut back by 5 bases and J by 4 bases. Germline V gene lookup returns CDR1 MNHEY and CDR2 SMNVEV (reference sequence).

The V gene is TRBV7-9, the J gene TRBJ2-1, with a possible D match to TRBD2 (6 bases). CDR1 is SEHNR, CDR2 FQNEAQ, per germline (reference sequence). The CDR3 is 13 amino acids. Between the trimmed V and J ends, which lost 5 bases and 14 bases, there was a span of 19 bases. The CDR3 DNA reads TGTGCCAGCAGCCCTAACACCGGGACTGTTAAGTTCTTC. It translates to CASSPNTGTVKFF.

The chain combines TRBV7-6 with TRBJ2-2, with 8 bases matching TRBD2. The CDR3 extends over 13 amino acids. V was pared by 5 bases and J by 8 bases, with 4 bases of the junction left unmatched. From germline, CDR1 is SGHVS and CDR2 FNYEAQ. The CDR3 is CASSARGVGELFF. The CDR3 region has the DNA TGTGCCAGCAGCGCGCGGGGGGTAGGGGAGCTGTTTTTT.

This chain uses TRBV6-5 with TRBJ2-3; 11 bases match TRBD1. J lost 5 bases, V lost 2 bases, and 6 bases had no gene match. Germline V gives CDR1 MNHEY, CDR2 SVGAGI. The CDR3 length is 16 residues. The CDR3 loop reads CASSYAGTGGIDTQYF. For the CDR3, the DNA is TGTGCCAGCAGTTACGCCGGGACAGGGGGTATAGATACGCAGTATTTT.

The V and J genes are TRBV7-2 and TRBJ2-7, with D possibly matching TRBD2 (6 bases). The CDR3 length is 15 residues. V was pared by 5 bases and J by 3 bases, with 17 bases between. The germline V gene encodes CDR1 SGHTA and CDR2 FQGNSA. CDR3 protein: CASSQFTGLNYEQYF. CDR3 coding DNA: TGTGCCAGCAGCCAATTTACGGGACTTAACTACGAGCAGTACTTC.

This clone was seen once. The CDR3 nucleotides are TGTGCCAGCAGCGGCAATAGGGACAACAGCAATCAGCCCCAGCATTTT. It codes for CASSGNRDNSNQPQHF. This chain links TRBV12-1 with TRBJ1-5; the DNA was not used to check the table's D call, TRBD1. TRBV12-1 is shown as a pseudogene. This CDR3 comprises 16 residues.

J is TRBJ1-1 and V is TRBV5-5, with D perhaps TRBD1 (5 bases). CDR3 length equals 14 residues. V lost 5 bases and J lost 1, with 12 bases in between. Germline V lookup: CDR1 SGHKS, CDR2 YYEKEE (reference sequence). The CDR3 sequence: CASSFRDSNTEAFF. Written as DNA, the CDR3 is TGTGCCAGCAGTTTCCGGGACTCGAACACTGAAGCTTTCTTT.

This clone appeared a single time. The chain uses TRBV7-6 and TRBJ1-3; D unclear. Looked up from germline, CDR1 is SGHVS and CDR2 is FNYEAQ. The length of the CDR3 is 14 residues. Between the trimmed V and J ends, which lost 1 base and 1 base, there was a span of 5 bases. CDR3 region: CASSLGGSGNTIYF. The DNA of the CDR3 is TGTGCCAGCAGCTTAGGAGGGTCTGGAAACACCATATATTTT.

In this sample, this clone turned up once. The genes are TRBV5-1 and TRBJ1-1; a weak D match, TRBD1 (5 bases). The CDR3 consists of 13 residues. Germline V gene sequence: CDR1 SGHRS, CDR2 YFSETQ. The V gene lost 3 bases and the J gene lost 1 base, with 7 bases spanning the gap. In DNA form, the CDR3 reads TGCGCCAGCAGCTCCGGACAGAACACTGAAGCTTTCTTT. This encodes CASSSGQNTEAFF.

The chain is built from TRBV30 and TRBJ1-2; D is unclear. Germline V lookup: CDR1 GTSNPN, CDR2 SVGIG (reference sequence). The CDR3 runs to 12 residues. V gave up 4 bases and J gave up 0 bases, with 6 bases separating them. The CDR3 bases are TGTGCCTGGACGTCGGCTAACTATGGCTACACCTTC. It yields the protein CAWTSANYGYTF.

In its sample, this clone was seen a few times. The J gene is TRBJ1-3, the V gene TRBV18; D remains ambiguous. Germline loops: CDR1 KGHSH, CDR2 LQKENI. The CDR3 spans 12 residues. V lost 6 bases to trimming and J lost 10 bases, with 13 bases between them. This CDR3 is CASSEAKATIYF. The CDR3 region has the DNA TGTGCCAGCTCCGAAGCTAAAGCGACCATATATTTT.